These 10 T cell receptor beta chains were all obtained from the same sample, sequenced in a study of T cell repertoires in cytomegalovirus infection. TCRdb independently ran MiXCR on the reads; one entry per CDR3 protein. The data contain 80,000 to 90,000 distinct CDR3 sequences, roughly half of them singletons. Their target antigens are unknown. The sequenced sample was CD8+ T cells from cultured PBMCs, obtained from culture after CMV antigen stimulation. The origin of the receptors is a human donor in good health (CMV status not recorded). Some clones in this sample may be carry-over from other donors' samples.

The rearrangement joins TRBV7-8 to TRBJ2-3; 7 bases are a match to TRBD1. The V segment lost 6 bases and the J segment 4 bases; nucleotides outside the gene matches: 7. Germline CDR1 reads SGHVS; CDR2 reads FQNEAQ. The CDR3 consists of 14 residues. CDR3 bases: TGTGCCAGCAGTTCCGACAGGGCGGCAGATACGCAGTATTTT. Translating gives CASSSDRAADTQYF.

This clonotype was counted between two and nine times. CDR3: CATTRRGAGITGELFF. DNA for the CDR3: TGTGCCACCACTAGACGGGGAGCGGGGATCACCGGGGAGCTGTTTTTT. The gene calls are TRBV24-1 and TRBJ2-2; 7 bases agree with TRBD2. The germline gives CDR1 KGHDR, CDR2 SFDVKD. V shed 8 bases and J 4 bases; nucleotides not matched to a gene: 12. This CDR3 region has 16 residues.

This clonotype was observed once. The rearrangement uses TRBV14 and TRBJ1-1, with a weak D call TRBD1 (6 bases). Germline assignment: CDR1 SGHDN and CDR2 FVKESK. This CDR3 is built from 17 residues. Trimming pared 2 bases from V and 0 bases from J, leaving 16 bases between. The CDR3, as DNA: TGTGCCAGCAGCCAAACTGGACAGAGAATAGTGAACACTGAAGCTTTCTTT. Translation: CASSQTGQRIVNTEAFF.

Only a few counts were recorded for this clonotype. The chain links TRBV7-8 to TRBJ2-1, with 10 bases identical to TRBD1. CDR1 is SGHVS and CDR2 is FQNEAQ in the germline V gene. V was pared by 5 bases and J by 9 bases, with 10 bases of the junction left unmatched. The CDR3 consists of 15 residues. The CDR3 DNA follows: TGTGCCAGCAGCCTCGGGACAGGGGTTGTCGGTGAGCAGTTCTTC. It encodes CASSLGTGVVGEQFF.

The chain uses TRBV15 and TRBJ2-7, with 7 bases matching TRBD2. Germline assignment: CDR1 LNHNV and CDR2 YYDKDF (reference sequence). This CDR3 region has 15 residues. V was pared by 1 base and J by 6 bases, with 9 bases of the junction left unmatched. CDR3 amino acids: CATSRGGLGISEQYF. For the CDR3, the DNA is TGTGCCACCAGCAGAGGCGGACTAGGCATCTCCGAGCAGTACTTC. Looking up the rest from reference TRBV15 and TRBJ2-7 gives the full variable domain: DAMVIQNPRYQVTQFGKPVTLSCSQTLNHNVMYWYQQKSSQAPKLLFHYYDKDFNNEADTPDNFQSRRPNTSFCFLDIRSPGLGDTAMYLCATSRGGLGISEQYFGPGTRLTVT.

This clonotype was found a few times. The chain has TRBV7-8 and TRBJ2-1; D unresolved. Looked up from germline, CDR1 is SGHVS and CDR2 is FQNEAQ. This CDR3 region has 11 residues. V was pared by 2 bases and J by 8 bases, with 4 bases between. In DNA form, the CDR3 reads TGTGCCAGCAGCTTATCACATGAGCAGTTCTTC. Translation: CASSLSHEQFF.

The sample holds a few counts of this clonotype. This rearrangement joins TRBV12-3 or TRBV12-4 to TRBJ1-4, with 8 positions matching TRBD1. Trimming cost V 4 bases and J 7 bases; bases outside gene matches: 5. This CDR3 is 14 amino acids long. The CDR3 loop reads CASSSTGGIEKLFF. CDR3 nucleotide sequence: TGTGCCAGCAGTTCTACAGGGGGGATTGAAAAACTGTTTTTT.

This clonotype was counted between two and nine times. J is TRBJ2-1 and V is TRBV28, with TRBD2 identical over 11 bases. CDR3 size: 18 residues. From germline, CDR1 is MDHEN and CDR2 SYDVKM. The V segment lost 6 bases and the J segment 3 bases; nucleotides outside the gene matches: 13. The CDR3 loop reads CASRTISTSGSIYNEQFF. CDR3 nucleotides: TGTGCCAGCAGAACCATTAGTACTAGCGGGAGTATCTACAATGAGCAGTTCTTC.

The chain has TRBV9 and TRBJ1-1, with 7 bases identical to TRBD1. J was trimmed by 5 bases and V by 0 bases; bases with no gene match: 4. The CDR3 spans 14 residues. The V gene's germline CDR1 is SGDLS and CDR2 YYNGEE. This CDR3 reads CASSVGQGGTEAFF. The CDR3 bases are TGTGCCAGCAGCGTAGGACAGGGAGGAACTGAAGCTTTCTTT.

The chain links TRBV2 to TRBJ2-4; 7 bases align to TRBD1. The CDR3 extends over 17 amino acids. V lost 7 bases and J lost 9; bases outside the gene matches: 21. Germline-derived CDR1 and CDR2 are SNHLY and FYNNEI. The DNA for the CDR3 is TGTGCCAGCACTAGGACGGGACAGCTCATAACCAAAGGCATTCAGTACTTC. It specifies CASTRTGQLITKGIQYF.